A single sample gave rise to the 24 T cell receptor beta chains below, sequenced in a study of beta chain features in type 1 diabetes. Expressed TCRB transcripts got sequenced, as all isolated RNA was reverse transcribed. This table comes from immunoSEQ multiplex PCR, and its TCRdb copy is limited to in-frame clones, with some not included. The table has 500,000 to 700,000 clones, about 16% seen once; the top ten hold under 0.095%. Sequencing input: naive CD4+ T cells from blood. The receptors shown here come from a man younger than 35 in good health.

This clone occurred a few times. This chain links TRBV19 with TRBJ2-1; 7 positions agree with TRBD1. Germline V gene sequence: CDR1 LNHDA, CDR2 SQIVND (reference sequence). The CDR3 totals 15 residues. The J segment lost 0 bases and the V segment lost 5 bases, leaving 4 bases of the junction unmatched. CDR3 sequence: CASSGDRVSYNEQFF. DNA for the CDR3: TGTGCCAGTAGTGGAGACAGGGTCTCCTACAATGAGCAGTTCTTC.

V gene TRBV7-6 combines with J gene TRBJ2-1; 12 nucleotides align to TRBD2. Germline values: CDR1 SGHVS, CDR2 FNYEAQ. V trimming: 5 bases; J trimming: 0 bases; junction bases outside the gene matches: 14. This CDR3 has 20 amino acids. In nucleotides, the CDR3 is TGTGCCAGCAGCCCACGGGGGGTGGCTAGCGGGAGGGCCTCCTACAATGAGCAGTTCTTC. Protein: CASSPRGVASGRASYNEQFF.

In this sample, this clone turned up a few times. The chain uses TRBV7-8 and TRBJ2-1; TRBD2 agrees at 9 bases. Germline V lookup: CDR1 SGHVS, CDR2 FQNEAQ. The junction had 6 bases not matched to a gene; V was cut back by 3 bases and J by 6 bases. The CDR3 extends over 15 amino acids. The CDR3 sequence is CASSLFSGGGNEQFF. The CDR3 DNA reads as TGTGCCAGCAGCTTGTTTAGCGGGGGAGGCAATGAGCAGTTCTTC.

The chain combines TRBV7-2 with TRBJ1-5; D is unresolved. V was shortened by 0 bases and J by 0 bases, with 12 bases between the two germline ends. The CDR3 sequence is 17 residues long. The germline V gene encodes CDR1 SGHTA and CDR2 FQGNSA. The CDR3 protein is CASSLAISGPSNQPQHF. As DNA, the CDR3 is TGTGCCAGCAGCTTAGCCATCAGCGGTCCTAGCAATCAGCCCCAGCATTTT.

The chain carries TRBV30 and TRBJ1-1; D is possibly TRBD1 (6 bases). Germline CDR1 reads GTSNPN; CDR2 reads SVGIG (reference sequence). The CDR3 covers 15 residues. V gave up 5 bases and J gave up 0 bases, with 16 bases separating them. This CDR3 reads CAWFPRQVMNTEAFF. In nucleotides, the CDR3 is TGTGCCTGGTTCCCAAGACAGGTAATGAACACTGAAGCTTTCTTT.

The chain recombines TRBV28 with TRBJ2-5; D not certain. This CDR3 spans 19 amino acids. Germline CDR1 and CDR2: MDHEN and SYDVKM. The V gene lost 7 bases and the J gene lost 0 bases, with 27 bases spanning the gap. CDR3 coding DNA: TGTGCCAGCAACCCGGTTAGGGTTCGGTCGGATCGTGACCAAGAGACCCAGTACTTC. Its translation is CASNPVRVRSDRDQETQYF.

The gene calls are TRBV29-1 and TRBJ2-7; 9 bases line up with TRBD2. Per the germline V gene, CDR1 is SQVTM and CDR2 is ANQGSEA. The CDR3 contains 13 residues. J was trimmed by 5 bases and V by 2 bases; bases with no gene match: 4. The CDR3 nucleotides read TGCAGCGTTGAAACCCGACTAGCGGACGAGCAGTACTTC. Its protein product is CSVETRLADEQYF.

The genes are TRBV9 and TRBJ2-5; D not resolved. This CDR3 contains 14 residues. Germline values: CDR1 SGDLS, CDR2 YYNGEE. The V end was cut by 0 bases, the J end by 3 bases, with 9 bases between. CDR3 region: CASSVGWAKETQYF. The CDR3 coding sequence is TGTGCCAGCAGCGTAGGTTGGGCCAAAGAGACCCAGTACTTC.

The chain links TRBV27 to TRBJ2-3, with D perhaps TRBD1 or TRBD2 (5 bases each). The V gene's germline CDR1 is MNHEY and CDR2 SMNVEV (reference sequence). The CDR3 is made up of 12 amino acids. V lost 7 bases and J 8 bases, leaving 13 bases between the germline ends. The CDR3 here is CASKQERGTQYF. CDR3 bases: TGTGCCAGCAAGCAGGAGAGGGGTACGCAGTATTTT.

The gene calls are TRBV6-4 and TRBJ1-6; D is unclear. The CDR3 length is 14 residues. Germline V gives CDR1 MRHNA, CDR2 SNTAGT. V dropped 7 bases and J dropped 0 bases, with 7 bases sitting between them. CDR3 residues: CASKPGSYNSPLHF. The CDR3 DNA reads TGTGCCAGCAAGCCCGGCTCCTATAATTCACCCCTCCACTTT.

This clone was seen a handful of times. V usage is TRBV5-1 and J usage is TRBJ2-3, with 8 bases matching TRBD2. This CDR3 region has 14 residues. V was pared by 7 bases and J by 0 bases, with 4 bases of the junction left unmatched. In germline, CDR1 is SGHRS, CDR2 YFSETQ. Here the CDR3 DNA reads TGCGCCAGCGGTATAGCGGGGAGCACAGATACGCAGTATTTT. Encoded protein: CASGIAGSTDTQYF.

In the case of this clone: This sample also contains other DNA sequences that code for the same CDR3. The chain is built from TRBV29-1 and TRBJ1-2; D is undetermined. Trimming stripped 7 bases from V and 2 bases from J, with 11 bases between. The CDR3 covers 12 residues. Per germline, CDR1 SQVTM and CDR2 ANQGSEA. CDR3 in DNA: TGCAGCGCTCTAACTGGAAACTATGGCTACACCTTC. This translates into CSALTGNYGYTF.

A few counts support this clone. Other nucleotide sequences from this sample produce the same CDR3. The chain is built from TRBV7-2 and TRBJ2-3; D not resolved. The CDR3 runs to 15 residues. Looked up from germline, CDR1 is SGHTA and CDR2 is FQGNSA. V dropped 0 bases and J dropped 3 bases, with 10 bases sitting between them. The CDR3 is CASSLARLATDTQYF. DNA for the CDR3: TGTGCCAGCAGCTTAGCGCGATTAGCAACAGATACGCAGTATTTT. Drawing the rest from reference TRBV7-2 and TRBJ2-3, the complete variable domain is GAGVSQSPSNKVTEKGKDVELRCDPISGHTALYWYRQSLGQGLEFLIYFQGNSAPDKSGLPSDRFSAERTGGSVSTLTIQRTQQEDSAVYLCASSLARLATDTQYFGPGTRLTVL.

This clone was picked up a small number of times. CDR3 residues: CASSSGSSYNEQFF. For the CDR3, the DNA is TGTGCCAGCAGTTCGGGCAGCTCCTACAATGAGCAGTTCTTC. V and J are TRBV28 and TRBJ2-1; unclear D gene. CDR3 length: 14 amino acids. From germline, CDR1 is MDHEN and CDR2 SYDVKM. V dropped 4 bases and J dropped 0 bases, with 7 bases sitting between them.

The chain employs TRBV29-1 and TRBJ2-2; TRBD1 matches 9 bases. Looked up from germline, CDR1 is SQVTM and CDR2 is ANQGSEA. V was clipped by 7 bases and J by 0 bases; unmatched bases: 9. The CDR3 consists of 16 residues. The CDR3 is CSAGVRQGANTGELFF. Written as DNA, the CDR3 is TGCAGCGCTGGAGTACGACAGGGGGCGAACACCGGGGAGCTGTTTTTT.

V gene TRBV5-4 combines with J gene TRBJ1-1, with D possibly being TRBD1 (5 bases). The CDR3 sequence is 15 residues long. Germline V gene sequence: CDR1 SGHNT, CDR2 YYREEE (reference sequence). V was clipped by 5 bases and J by 0 bases, with 14 bases between them. The CDR3 DNA reads as TGTGCCAGCAGGGGAAGAACAGGAGTGAACACTGAAGCTTTCTTT. Translation: CASRGRTGVNTEAFF.

The sample holds a few counts of this clone. The chain combines TRBV14 with TRBJ1-2; D gene unclear. Per the germline V gene, CDR1 is SGHDN and CDR2 is FVKESK. The CDR3 is 14 amino acids. Trimming took off 1 base at V and 0 bases at J, with 6 bases between the two ends. The CDR3 nucleotides read TGTGCCAGCAGCCAAGCCAACGCTAACTATGGCTACACCTTC. Translation gives CASSQANANYGYTF.

This clone was seen a few times. The chain employs TRBV5-1 and TRBJ2-7; 7 bases are shared with TRBD2. Germline-derived CDR1 and CDR2 are SGHRS and YFSETQ. The junction had 7 bases not matched to a gene; V was cut back by 2 bases and J by 2 bases. This CDR3 comprises 15 residues. CDR3: CASSLVTTSTYEQYF. The CDR3 nucleotides are TGCGCCAGCAGCTTAGTAACGACTAGCACCTACGAGCAGTACTTC.

This clone has only a few counts. The chain couples TRBV4-2 to TRBJ2-7; 12 nucleotides line up with TRBD2. The ends lost 2 bases at V and 2 bases at J; junction bases unmatched: 4. This CDR3 is 16 amino acids long. The V gene's germline CDR1 is LGHNA and CDR2 YNFKEQ. This CDR3 is CASSQPLAGGPYEQYF. DNA of the CDR3: TGTGCCAGCAGCCAACCCCTAGCGGGAGGGCCCTACGAGCAGTACTTC.

The rearrangement joins TRBV7-6 to TRBJ1-3, with TRBD1 matching over 9 bases. The CDR3 spans 14 residues. Per germline, CDR1 SGHVS and CDR2 FNYEAQ. V lost 5 bases and J lost 2; bases outside the gene matches: 1. The CDR3 DNA sequence: TGTGCCAGCAGCCGGACAGGGGCTGGAAACACCATATATTTT. Translating it yields CASSRTGAGNTIYF. The variable domain in full, with the rest retrieved from reference TRBV7-6 and TRBJ1-3, is GAGVSQSPRYKVTKRGQDVALRCDPISGHVSLYWYRQALGQGPEFLTYFNYEAQQDKSGLPNDRFSAERPEGSISTLTIQRTEQRDSAMYRCASSRTGAGNTIYFGEGSWLTVV.

This clone was counted a few times. The rearrangement joins TRBV4-2 to TRBJ2-1; no reliable D call. In germline, CDR1 is LGHNA, CDR2 YNFKEQ. This CDR3 contains 16 residues. Trimming removed 0 bases from V and 9 bases from J, with 18 bases in between. CDR3 bases: TGTGCCAGCAGCCAAGATTGGGGTAAGGCTGCAGTTGAGCAGTTCTTC. It encodes CASSQDWGKAAVEQFF.

In its sample, this clone was seen a few times. The chain recombines TRBV28 with TRBJ1-4; D not certain. This CDR3 contains 12 residues. Trimming stripped 6 bases from V and 8 bases from J, with 10 bases between. Per germline, CDR1 MDHEN and CDR2 SYDVKM. DNA for the CDR3: TGTGCCAGCAGGGACCGGCGGGAAAAACTGTTTTTT. Translated: CASRDRREKLFF.

The rearrangement links TRBV28 to TRBJ2-4; D gene unclear. Trimming took off 2 bases at V and 0 bases at J, with 8 bases between the two ends. CDR3 length: 15 amino acids. Germline CDR1 reads MDHEN; CDR2 reads SYDVKM. The CDR3: CASSLSRLAKNIQYF. The CDR3 coding sequence is TGTGCCAGCAGTTTAAGTAGACTAGCCAAAAACATTCAGTACTTC.

This clone was seen more than once but under ten times. The chain recombines TRBV11-3 with TRBJ2-5, with D possibly being TRBD1 (5 bases). The CDR3 contains 13 residues. Germline V lookup: CDR1 SGHNT, CDR2 YENEEA. Between the trimmed V and J ends, which lost 2 bases and 1 base, there was a span of 5 bases. The CDR3 protein is CASSLRGQETQYF. The CDR3 DNA follows: TGTGCCAGCAGCTTAAGGGGCCAAGAGACCCAGTACTTC. The full variable domain, completed using reference TRBV11-3 and TRBJ2-5, is EAGVVQSPRYKIIEKKQPVAFWCNPISGHNTLYWYLQNLGQGPELLIRYENEEAVDDSQLPKDRFSAERLKGVDSTLKIQPAELGDSAVYLCASSLRGQETQYFGPGTRLLVL.